One sample yielded the 28 T cell receptor beta chains listed below, sequenced in a study of blood T cells in healthy people across ages. A second 7 to 11 cycle PCR used barcoded and J-beta primers. MiXCR, applied by TCRdb to the 5' RACE reads, yields one record per CDR3 protein. The sample has about 680,000 distinct CDR3 sequences, around 48% seen once. The specimen was blood. The receptors were gathered from a woman in her sixties in good health.

This rearrangement joins TRBV28 to TRBJ2-3; perhaps D is TRBD1 or TRBD2 (5 bases each). Trimming pared 2 bases from V and 0 bases from J, leaving 12 bases between. The V gene's germline CDR1 is MDHEN and CDR2 SYDVKM. The CDR3 contains 16 residues. Written as DNA, the CDR3 is TGTGCCAGCAGTTTACGCCAGGGACCTAGCACAGATACGCAGTATTTT. Translating it yields CASSLRQGPSTDTQYF. Full variable domain (rest looked up from reference TRBV28 and TRBJ2-3): DVKVTQSSRYLVKRTGEKVFLECVQDMDHENMFWYRQDPGLGLRLIYFSYDVKMKEKGDIPEGYSVSREKKERFSLILESASTNQTSMYLCASSLRQGPSTDTQYFGPGTRLTVL.

The chain employs TRBV5-1 and TRBJ2-7; D might be TRBD2 (6 bases). Trimming left V 4 bases short and J 6 bases short, with 17 bases between. Germline lookup yields CDR1 SGHRS and CDR2 YFSETQ. This CDR3 has 14 amino acids. The DNA of the CDR3 is TGCGCCAGCAGCAAGGACTCGACGCGGGGCGAGCAGTACTTC. Translating gives CASSKDSTRGEQYF.

The chain recombines TRBV20-1 with TRBJ1-2; 9 positions match TRBD1. V trimming: 0 bases; J trimming: 4 bases; junction bases outside the gene matches: 6. Per germline, CDR1 DFQATT and CDR2 SNEGSKA (reference sequence). This CDR3 is built from 15 residues. CDR3: CSARDPTGGTYGYTF. The DNA for the CDR3 is TGCAGTGCTAGAGATCCGACAGGGGGTACCTATGGCTACACCTTC.

There are a few counts of this clonotype. The chain links TRBV27 to TRBJ2-3; 7 bases align to TRBD2. Per germline, CDR1 MNHEY and CDR2 SMNVEV (reference sequence). The ends lost 4 bases at V and 4 bases at J; junction bases unmatched: 5. The CDR3 totals 14 residues. CDR3 amino acids: CASSSGLGSDTQYF. CDR3 nucleotide sequence: TGTGCCAGCAGTTCCGGACTAGGGTCAGATACGCAGTATTTT.

This rearrangement joins TRBV25-1 to TRBJ1-3; D is possibly TRBD1 (5 bases). The CDR3 length is 13 residues. The germline V and J ends were trimmed by 9 bases and 0 bases, with 9 bases remaining between them. CDR1 MGHDK and CDR2 SYGVNS come from the germline V gene. This CDR3 reads CASEQGSGNTIYF. As DNA, the CDR3 is TGTGCCAGTGAGCAGGGCTCTGGAAACACCATATATTTT.

A few counts support this clonotype. As DNA, the CDR3 is TGTGCCAGCAGTTACTCATCAGGGGTCTCTGGGGCCAACGTCCTGACTTTC. Residues: CASSYSSGVSGANVLTF. The V call is TRBV6-6, the J call TRBJ2-6, with D possibly being TRBD1 (6 bases). In germline, CDR1 is MNHNY, CDR2 SVGAGI (reference sequence). This CDR3 spans 17 amino acids. Trimming removed 0 bases at V and 0 bases at J, with 9 bases between.

The chain combines TRBV13 with TRBJ1-2, with TRBD1 identical over 7 bases. The V gene's germline CDR1 is PRHDT and CDR2 FYEKMQ (reference sequence). The CDR3 sequence is 14 residues long. The ends lost 4 bases at V and 4 bases at J; junction bases unmatched: 6. CDR3 coding DNA: TGTGCCAGCAGCTCCGGACAGGATGGCTATGGCTACACCTTC. Translating gives CASSSGQDGYGYTF.

This clonotype was seen a single time. The V and J genes are TRBV4-1 and TRBJ1-2; D remains unclear. Germline CDR1 reads MGHRA; CDR2 reads YSYEKL. The CDR3 is 16 residues long. V lost 0 bases and J lost 5, with 16 bases in between. DNA for the CDR3: TGCGCCAGCAGCCAAGACCCCCTAGGACGCCTGTATGGCTACACCTTC. This encodes CASSQDPLGRLYGYTF.

This clonotype was counted only a few times. V and J are TRBV6-5 and TRBJ2-1, with D unresolved. V was pared by 6 bases and J by 6 bases, with 15 bases between. The CDR3 totals 14 residues. The germline CDR1 and CDR2 sequences are MNHEY and SVGAGI. The CDR3 region is CASRINSDPNEQFF. For the CDR3, the DNA is TGTGCCAGCAGGATAAACAGTGACCCCAATGAGCAGTTCTTC.

The rearrangement joins TRBV20-1 to TRBJ1-2; a possible D gene is TRBD1 (5 bases). Germline loops: CDR1 DFQATT, CDR2 SNEGSKA (reference sequence). The CDR3 runs 12 residues. The V end lost 6 bases, the J end lost 2 bases, and 10 bases lay between the germline ends. The CDR3 coding sequence is TGCAGTGCCAAGACAGAGAACTATGGCTACACCTTC. This codes for CSAKTENYGYTF.

V gene TRBV11-2 combines with J gene TRBJ1-6; 7 bases are a match to TRBD1. Germline CDR1 and CDR2: SGHAT and FQNNGV. This CDR3 has 17 residues. J was trimmed by 6 bases and V by 0 bases; bases with no gene match: 8. The CDR3 is CASSLDHAGTANSPLHF. CDR3 DNA sequence: TGTGCCAGCAGCTTAGACCACGCCGGGACAGCTAATTCACCCCTCCACTTT.

The genes are TRBV18 and TRBJ2-3, with 14 bases identical to TRBD2. The V gene's germline CDR1 is KGHSH and CDR2 LQKENI. J gave up 3 bases and V 0 bases, and 5 bases lay outside the gene matches. This CDR3 region has 18 residues. The CDR3 is CASSPPSGLAGGTDTQYF. Here the CDR3 DNA reads TGTGCCAGCTCACCACCTTCAGGACTAGCGGGAGGAACAGATACGCAGTATTTT.

Worth noting for this clonotype: One end of the junction is discordant with germline, which a read error may explain. The V gene is TRBV28, the J gene TRBJ2-1, with 8 nucleotides matching TRBD2. From germline, CDR1 is MDHEN and CDR2 SYDVKM. This CDR3 has 15 amino acids. CDR3 protein: CASSLFPGGENEQFF. The CDR3 DNA is TGTGCCAGTAGTTTATTTCCGGGAGGGGAGAATGAGCAGTTCTTC.

This clonotype was detected a few times. V gene TRBV7-2 combines with J gene TRBJ2-1; no firm D call. The germline V gene encodes CDR1 SGHTA and CDR2 FQGNSA. V was trimmed by 5 bases and J by 3 bases, leaving 11 bases between them. This CDR3 comprises 14 residues. The CDR3, as DNA: TGTGCCAGCAGCCCAAATACTAACTACAATGAGCAGTTCTTC. As protein: CASSPNTNYNEQFF. Variable domain in full (rest from reference TRBV7-2 and TRBJ2-1): GAGVSQSPSNKVTEKGKDVELRCDPISGHTALYWYRQSLGQGLEFLIYFQGNSAPDKSGLPSDRFSAERTGGSVSTLTIQRTQQEDSAVYLCASSPNTNYNEQFFGPGTRLTVL.

This sequence joins TRBV7-2 and TRBJ2-3, with unresolved D. The germline CDR1 and CDR2 sequences are SGHTA and FQGNSA. V lost 1 base and J 3 bases, leaving 14 bases between the germline ends. This CDR3 region has 16 residues. This CDR3 reads CASSLGPGLGTDTQYF. The CDR3 DNA reads as TGTGCCAGCAGCTTAGGTCCGGGTTTGGGGACAGATACGCAGTATTTT.

V and J are TRBV28 and TRBJ2-4, with D perhaps matching TRBD1 (5 bases). The J call is uncertain, as TRBJ2-7 better fits the DNA end. This CDR3 has 12 amino acids. CDR1 and CDR2 (germline): MDHEN, SYDVKM. DNA of the CDR3: TGTGCCAGCACCTCTCCAAGGGGCGAGCAGTACTTC. Translated: CASTSPRGEQYF.

The chain employs TRBV5-1 and TRBJ1-2, with D maybe TRBD1 (6 bases). Germline lookup yields CDR1 SGHRS and CDR2 YFSETQ. The germline V and J ends were trimmed by 0 bases and 8 bases, with 11 bases remaining between them. The CDR3 has 13 amino acids. CDR3: CASSLAQGHGYTF. CDR3 in DNA: TGCGCCAGCAGCTTGGCCCAGGGACACGGCTACACCTTC.

This chain joins TRBV12-3 or TRBV12-4 and TRBJ1-3; D gene ambiguous. This CDR3 has 13 residues. The V end lost 6 bases, the J end lost 4 bases, and 10 bases lay between the germline ends. The CDR3 region has the DNA TGTGCCAGCAGCCTACGGATAGGAAACACCATATATTTT. Protein product: CASSLRIGNTIYF.

The chain is built from TRBV10-3 and TRBJ2-5; no clear D gene. The CDR3 loop spans 12 amino acids. V shed 3 bases and J shed 11 bases, with 13 bases lying between them. The germline gives CDR1 ENHRY, CDR2 SYGVKD. Here the CDR3 DNA reads TGTGCCATCAGTGATAGTTTCGATCAGCAGTACTTC. This gives the protein CAISDSFDQQYF.

The rearrangement links TRBV28 to TRBJ2-7; D is perhaps TRBD1 or TRBD2 (5 bases each). The germline V gene encodes CDR1 MDHEN and CDR2 SYDVKM. Deletions cut 5 bases from V and 7 bases from J, with 21 bases between. This CDR3 is 15 amino acids long. The CDR3 sequence is CASSTAGTSLGEQYF. CDR3 sequence (DNA): TGTGCCAGCAGTACCGCCGGGACCTCACTGGGGGAGCAGTACTTC.

The sample holds a few counts of this clonotype. This sequence joins TRBV5-1 and TRBJ2-7; D is perhaps TRBD1 (6 bases). V was cut by 4 bases and J by 0 bases, with 14 bases left in between. The V gene's germline CDR1 is SGHRS and CDR2 YFSETQ. The CDR3 spans 15 residues. CDR3 DNA: TGCGCCAGCAGCCTCCGGGACACGATCTCCTACGAGCAGTACTTC. Protein: CASSLRDTISYEQYF.

This chain links TRBV7-2 with TRBJ2-5; 10 bases line up with TRBD2. Per the germline V gene, CDR1 is SGHTA and CDR2 is FQGNSA. The CDR3 covers 17 residues. The J segment lost 4 bases and the V segment lost 5 bases, leaving 13 bases of the junction unmatched. CDR3 nucleotide sequence: TGTGCCAGCAGCCGGCCGGGGCTAGCGGGAGTGGGAGAGACCCAGTACTTC. This translates into CASSRPGLAGVGETQYF.

This clonotype was seen more than once but under ten times. A junction end diverges from the germline sequence, so it may reflect a read error. The rearrangement joins TRBV20-1 to TRBJ2-1, with 7 bases matching TRBD2. Germline CDR1 reads DFQATT; CDR2 reads SNEGSKA (reference sequence). This CDR3 is 13 amino acids long. The CDR3 DNA reads as TGCAGTGCTTATACTAGCGAGTACAATGGGCAGTTCTTC. Amino acids: CSAYTSEYNGQFF.

V usage is TRBV6-6 and J usage is TRBJ2-5, with D perhaps TRBD2 (5 bases). The V and J ends lost 7 bases and 5 bases respectively, with 14 bases between them. There are 13 residues in the CDR3. CDR1 and CDR2 from the germline V gene are MNHNY and SVGAGI (reference sequence). CDR3 amino acids: CASTEYGGETQYF. CDR3 DNA sequence: TGTGCCAGCACCGAGTACGGCGGGGAGACCCAGTACTTC.

The CDR3: CASTQRVRGTDTQYF. In DNA, the CDR3 is TGTGCCAGTACCCAGAGGGTCAGGGGGACAGATACGCAGTATTTT. The chain carries TRBV19 and TRBJ2-3; 7 bases are shared with TRBD1. Germline V gene sequence: CDR1 LNHDA, CDR2 SQIVND (reference sequence). The junction had 10 bases not matched to a gene; V was cut back by 7 bases and J by 3 bases. The CDR3 spans 15 residues. The variable domain in full, with the rest retrieved from reference TRBV19 and TRBJ2-3, is DGGITQSPKYLFRKEGQNVTLSCEQNLNHDAMYWYRQDPGQGLRLIYYSQIVNDFQKGDIAEGYSVSREKKESFPLTVTSAQKNPTAFYLCASTQRVRGTDTQYFGPGTRLTVL.

V is TRBV25-1 and J is TRBJ1-2; D is perhaps TRBD1 (6 bases). The CDR3 has 16 residues. V lost 3 bases and J 4 bases, leaving 18 bases between the germline ends. Germline values: CDR1 MGHDK, CDR2 SYGVNS. The CDR3 DNA reads as TGTGCCAGCAGTGACCCTGGGGTAGGGGGGAGCTATGGCTACACCTTC. As protein: CASSDPGVGGSYGYTF.

This clonotype was counted ten times or more. This chain links TRBV20-1 with TRBJ2-7, with TRBD1 matching 8 bases. After removal of 0 bases from V and 5 bases from J, the junction contained 9 bases not matched to a gene. The CDR3 extends over 15 amino acids. Germline loops: CDR1 DFQATT, CDR2 SNEGSKA (reference sequence). CDR3 sequence (DNA): TGCAGTGCTAGAGATTCGCAGGGGGCTAGGGACGAGCAGTACTTC. Residues: CSARDSQGARDEQYF.

This clonotype was counted a single time. The V call is TRBV20-1, the J call TRBJ2-5; 7 nucleotides line up with TRBD2. This CDR3 contains 13 residues. Per germline, CDR1 DFQATT and CDR2 SNEGSKA (reference sequence). V shed 4 bases and J 5 bases; nucleotides not matched to a gene: 7. The CDR3 nucleotides read TGCAGTGCTACCGTTGGCGGGAGTGAGACCCAGTACTTC. It translates to CSATVGGSETQYF.